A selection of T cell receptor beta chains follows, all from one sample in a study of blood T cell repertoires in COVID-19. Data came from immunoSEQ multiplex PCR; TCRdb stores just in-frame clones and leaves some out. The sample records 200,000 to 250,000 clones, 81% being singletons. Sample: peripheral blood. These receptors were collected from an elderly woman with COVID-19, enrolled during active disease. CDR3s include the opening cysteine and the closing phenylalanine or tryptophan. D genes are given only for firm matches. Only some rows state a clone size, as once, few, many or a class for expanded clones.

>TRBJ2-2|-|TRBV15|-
TGTGCCACCAGCAGAGTCAGGTCGAACACCGGGGAGCTGTTTTTT
CATSRVRSNTGELFF
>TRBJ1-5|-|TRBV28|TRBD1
TGTGCCAGCAGAACATCACAGGGGGTGGGTCAGCCCCAGCATTTT
CASRTSQGVGQPQHF
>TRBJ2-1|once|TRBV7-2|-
TGTGCCAGCAGCTCGAGCTCCTACAATGAGCAGTTCTTC
CASSSSSYNEQFF
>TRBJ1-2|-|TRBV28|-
TGTGCCAGCAGTTTTCTCGGGGGGCGCTACACCTTC
CASSFLGGRYTF
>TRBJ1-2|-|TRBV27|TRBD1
TGTGCCAGCAGTGCATCGACAGGGGTCGGCTATGGCTACACCTTC
CASSASTGVGYGYTF
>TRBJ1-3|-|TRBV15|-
TGTGCCACCAGCAGAGACCATTCTGGAAACACCATATATTTT
CATSRDHSGNTIYF
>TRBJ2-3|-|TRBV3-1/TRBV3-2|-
TGTGCCAGCAGCCGCAACCAGGGGGATACGCAGTATTTT
CASSRNQGDTQYF
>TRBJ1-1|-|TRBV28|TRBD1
TGTGCCAGCAGCGAACTTGCATGGACAGGGAACACTGAAGCTTTCTTT
CASSELAWTGNTEAFF
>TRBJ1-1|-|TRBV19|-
TGTGCCAGTAGTACCAAAGACAGGAGTGGAAAAGCTTTCTTT
CASSTKDRSGKAFF
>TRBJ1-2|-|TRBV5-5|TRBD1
TGTGCCAGCAGCTCCGGACAGGGTGGCTACACCTTC
CASSSGQGGYTF
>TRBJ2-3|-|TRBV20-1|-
TGCAGTGCGAGAGCCGGGGATACGCAGTATTTT
CSARAGDTQYF
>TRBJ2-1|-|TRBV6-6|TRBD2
TGTGCCAGCAGTCCGGCGGGCTTCGCTAGCGGGAGATACAATGAGCAGTTCTTC
CASSPAGFASGRYNEQFF
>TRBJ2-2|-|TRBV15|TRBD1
TGTGCCACCAGCAGAGTTACAGGGGGCGGGACCGGGGAGCTGTTTTTT
CATSRVTGGGTGELFF
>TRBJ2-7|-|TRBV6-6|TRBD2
TGTGCCAGCAGTTCCGGGACTACGTCCCACGAGCAGTACTTC
CASSSGTTSHEQYF
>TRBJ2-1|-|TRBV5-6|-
TGTGCCAGCAACGGTGGGCTAAGCTCCTACAATGAGCAGTTCTTC
CASNGGLSSYNEQFF
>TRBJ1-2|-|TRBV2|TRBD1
TGTGCCAGCACTGGTCAAGGGGGCAAATATGGCTACACCTTC
CASTGQGGKYGYTF
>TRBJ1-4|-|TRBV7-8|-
TGTGCCAGCAGCCACCGGAGGCGGAAGGGTGAAAAACTGTTTTTT
CASSHRRRKGEKLFF
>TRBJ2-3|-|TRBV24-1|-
TGTGCCACCAGTGACCCAACTACAAAGCCAGATACGCAGTATTTT
CATSDPTTKPDTQYF
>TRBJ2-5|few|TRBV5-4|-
TGTGCCAGCAGCTTCCCCTTCCGGGGGCAAGAGACCCAGTACTTC
CASSFPFRGQETQYF
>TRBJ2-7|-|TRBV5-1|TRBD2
TGCGCCAGCAGCTCCGGACTAGCGGGGGCCTGGCCGCACTACGAGCAGTACTTC
CASSSGLAGAWPHYEQYF
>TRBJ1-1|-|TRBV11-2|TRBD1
TGTGCCAGCAGCTTAGGACAGGGGGCCGCTTTCTTT
CASSLGQGAAFF
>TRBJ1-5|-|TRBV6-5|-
TGTGCCAGCGGCCCAAGGGGAATCAATCAGCCCCAGCATTTT
CASGPRGINQPQHF
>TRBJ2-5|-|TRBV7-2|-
TGTGCCAGCAGCTTGTACGGCGGAAAAGGGACCCAGTACTTC
CASSLYGGKGTQYF
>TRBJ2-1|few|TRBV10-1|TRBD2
TGCGCCAGCAGTTGGGGATCTAGCGGGGGGGCCGAGAATGAGCAGTTCTTC
CASSWGSSGGAENEQFF
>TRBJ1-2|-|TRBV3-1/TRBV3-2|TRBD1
TGTGCCAGCAGCCAAGCGGACAGGGGGAATGGCTACACCTTC
CASSQADRGNGYTF
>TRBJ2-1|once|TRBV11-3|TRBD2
TGTGCCAGCAGCCCCCGAGCGGGAGCCTACAATGAGCAGTTCTTC
CASSPRAGAYNEQFF
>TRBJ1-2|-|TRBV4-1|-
TGCGCCAGCAGCCAAGTCGCAGACAGGCGTGACTACACCTTC
CASSQVADRRDYTF
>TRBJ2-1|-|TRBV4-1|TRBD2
TGCGCCAGCAGCCAAGGACTAGCGGGGGATCCCTCCTACAATGAGCAGTTCTTC
CASSQGLAGDPSYNEQFF
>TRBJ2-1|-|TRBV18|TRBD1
TGTGCCAGCTCCTCCGGGACAGGGAGCCACAATGAGCAGTTCTTC
CASSSGTGSHNEQFF
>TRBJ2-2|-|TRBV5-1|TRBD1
TGCGCCACCCGACAGGGCAACACCGGGGAGCTGTTTTTT
CATRQGNTGELFF
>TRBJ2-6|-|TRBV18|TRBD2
TGTGCCAGCTCACAACTAGCGGGGGACTCTGGGGCCAACGTCCTGACTTTC
CASSQLAGDSGANVLTF
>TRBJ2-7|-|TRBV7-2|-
TGTGCCAGCAGCTGGAGCCGGAGCTCCTACGAGCAGTACTTC
CASSWSRSSYEQYF
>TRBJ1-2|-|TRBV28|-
TGTGCCAGCAGTTTAGGAGGGGCGCTCATCTATGGCTACACCTTC
CASSLGGALIYGYTF
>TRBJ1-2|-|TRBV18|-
TGTGCCAGCTCGCCCCCGGGAGACATATTTGGCTACACCTTC
CASSPPGDIFGYTF
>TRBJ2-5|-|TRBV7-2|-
TGTGCCAGCAGCTTAGCGCTAGCAACAGAGACCCAGTACTTC
CASSLALATETQYF
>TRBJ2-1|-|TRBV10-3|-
TGTGCCATCAGTGAGTCGCAAACTAGTGATGAGCAGTTCTTC
CAISESQTSDEQFF
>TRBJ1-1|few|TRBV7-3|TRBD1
TGTGCCAGCAGCTTCACAGGGGACCCGAACACTGAAGCTTTCTTT
CASSFTGDPNTEAFF
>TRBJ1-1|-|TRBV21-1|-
TGTGCCAGCAGCCCCTCCAACCGCGCCACTGAAGCTTTCTTT
CASSPSNRATEAFF
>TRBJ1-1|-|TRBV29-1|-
TGCAGCGTTGTTTGGGGGGAAAAGGGTGCAGCTTTCTTT
CSVVWGEKGAAFF
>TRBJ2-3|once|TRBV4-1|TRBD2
TGCGCCAGCAGCCAAGAAGGAGTAGCGGGGGTTACAGATACGCAGTATTTT
CASSQEGVAGVTDTQYF
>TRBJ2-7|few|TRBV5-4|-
TGTGCCAGCAGCTTACGTCAGTCGGGGAGAGAGCAGTACTTC
CASSLRQSGREQYF
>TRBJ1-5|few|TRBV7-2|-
TGTGCCAGCAGACGATCAGGGGCTCAGCCCCAGCATTTT
CASRRSGAQPQHF
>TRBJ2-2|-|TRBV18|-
TGTGCCAGCTCACCACCCGGGGTCCGGACCGGGGAGCTGTTTTTT
CASSPPGVRTGELFF
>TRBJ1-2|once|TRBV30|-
TGTGCCTGGAGTAGAGGGTTGGGTGGCTACACCTTC
CAWSRGLGGYTF
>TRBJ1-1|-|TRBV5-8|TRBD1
TGTGCCAGCACCCTTGGGGGACTTCTCGCAGGGGGTGAAGCTTTCTTT
CASTLGGLLAGGEAFF
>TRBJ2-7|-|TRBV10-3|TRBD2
TGTGCCATCAGTGATAGGGGTGCGGGAGGGCCTTCCTACGAGCAGTACTTC
CAISDRGAGGPSYEQYF
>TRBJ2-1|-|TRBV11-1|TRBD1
TGTGCCAGCAGCTTAGCAGGGGGACAGGCCAGTGAGCAGTTCTTC
CASSLAGGQASEQFF
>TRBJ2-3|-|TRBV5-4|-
TGTGCCAGCAGCCGCCCCGGGGGGCTGCAAGATACGCAGTATTTT
CASSRPGGLQDTQYF
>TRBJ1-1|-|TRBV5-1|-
TGCGCCAGCAGCGATCCCGGGAGTACTGAAGCTTTCTTT
CASSDPGSTEAFF
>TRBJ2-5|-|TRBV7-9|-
TGTGCCAGCAGTCTAATATCCGTGACAGAAGAGACCCAGTACTTC
CASSLISVTEETQYF
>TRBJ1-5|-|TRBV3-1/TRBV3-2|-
TGTGCCAGCAGCCAAGGCACAGGGAATCAGCCCCAGCATTTT
CASSQGTGNQPQHF
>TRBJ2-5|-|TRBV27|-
TGTGCCAGCAGTGAAGGAGGAGAGACCCAGTACTTC
CASSEGGETQYF
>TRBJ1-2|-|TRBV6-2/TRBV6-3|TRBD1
TGTGCCAGCAGTTACGACAGGGGGCTTGGCTACACCTTC
CASSYDRGLGYTF
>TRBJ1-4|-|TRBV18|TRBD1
TGTGCCAGCTCCGAGACAGGGGGCTCATCTAATGAAAAACTGTTTTTT
CASSETGGSSNEKLFF
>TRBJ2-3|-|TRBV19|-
TGTGCCAGTAGGCTCTACAGGGACGCAGATACGCAGTATTTT
CASRLYRDADTQYF
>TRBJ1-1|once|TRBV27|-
TGTGCCAGCAGTTCATATGCCCGGGGAGGGAACACTGAAGCTTTCTTT
CASSSYARGGNTEAFF
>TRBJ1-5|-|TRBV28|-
TGTGCCAGCAGAGGAGGGACGGGGGAGCCCCAGCATTTT
CASRGGTGEPQHF